This T cell receptor beta chain was captured by sequencing in a study of OX40 agonist ivuxolimab in advanced cancers. Looking at the study overall: Patients were 65% to 85% male with ages about 23 to 79, mean around 58.

The assay was immunoSEQ multiplex PCR, and TCRdb's table has in-frame clones only and misses some. The sample carries about 25,000 clones, 70% to 90% recorded once. For this clone: The target antigen is unknown.

The V end lost 1 base, the J end lost 1 base, and 8 bases lay between the germline ends. The CDR3 spans 14 residues. Germline V CDR1 and CDR2: SGHAT, FQNNGV. Cycle 7 day 1, cycle 4 day 1, and baseline were the timepoints at which blood was sampled. Study-wide points: Both CD4+ and CD8+ T cell populations in blood had undergone clonal expansion by week 6 at 0.1 to 3.0 mg/kg. Compared with CD4+, CD8+ T cells on average had more expanded clones.

The gene calls are TRBV11-2 and TRBJ2-7; D gene uncertain. The sequences come from CD4+ or CD8+ T cells sorted from blood, collected in a trial of the OX40 agonist ivuxolimab. This receptor was identified in an adult with an advanced solid tumor such as melanoma, head and neck, liver or kidney cancer. CDR3 in DNA: TGTGCCAGCAGCTTAGGGTCCGGATCCTACGAGCAGTACTTC. This gives the protein CASSLGSGSYEQYF.